The 25 T cell receptor beta chains reported below all come from one sample, sequenced in a study of T-cell reconstitution after alpha-beta-depleted transplantation in children. A library of TCRbeta sequences, prepared with unique molecular identifiers, was generated. MiXCR, applied by TCRdb to the PCR reads, yields one record per CDR3 protein. The table includes 350,000 to 400,000 distinct CDR3 sequences, about an eighth detected once. The sequences come from PBMCs, collected from the stem cell graft. The receptors stem from a human donor who donated a stem cell graft to a child with Fanconi anemia.

V and J are TRBV20-1 and TRBJ1-1, with no clear D. Trimming left V 4 bases short and J 3 bases short, with 15 bases between. In germline, CDR1 is DFQATT, CDR2 SNEGSKA (reference sequence). The CDR3 covers 14 residues. CDR3 in amino acids: CSATERGADTEAFF. CDR3 bases: TGCAGTGCTACAGAACGTGGAGCGGACACTGAAGCTTTCTTT.

This clonotype has just a few counts. The rearrangement uses TRBV9 and TRBJ2-7; TRBD2 matches at 7 bases. The CDR3 covers 14 residues. Looked up from germline, CDR1 is SGDLS and CDR2 is YYNGEE. The V and J ends lost 0 bases and 2 bases, in that order; junction bases with no gene match: 2. The CDR3 DNA sequence: TGTGCCAGCAGCGTAGGGGGGGGGGCCTACGAGCAGTACTTC. Amino acids: CASSVGGGAYEQYF.

This clonotype was detected only a few times. The gene calls are TRBV2 and TRBJ2-1; D is possibly TRBD1 (5 bases). Germline values: CDR1 SNHLY, CDR2 FYNNEI. The V end lost 6 bases, the J end lost 5 bases, and 20 bases lay between the germline ends. The CDR3 consists of 16 residues. CDR3: CASSYLSSQGHNEQFF. In DNA, the CDR3 is TGTGCCAGCAGCTATCTTAGCTCCCAGGGCCACAATGAGCAGTTCTTC. Together with reference TRBV2 and TRBJ2-1, the CDR3 gives the full variable domain: EPEVTQTPSHQVTQMGQEVILRCVPISNHLYFYWYRQILGQKVEFLVSFYNNEISEKSEIFDDQFSVERPDGSNFTLKIRSTKLEDSAMYFCASSYLSSQGHNEQFFGPGTRLTVL.

The rearrangement joins TRBV29-1 to TRBJ2-1; the D is unclear. The CDR3 runs to 15 residues. Germline V gene data show CDR1 as SQVTM and CDR2 as ANQGSEA. The V gene lost 5 bases and the J gene lost 0 bases, with 14 bases spanning the gap. The CDR3 region has the DNA TGCAGCGTTACTCGAACGCCTAGCTCCTACAATGAGCAGTTCTTC. This encodes CSVTRTPSSYNEQFF.

There are a few counts of this clonotype. Here the CDR3 DNA reads TGCGCCAGCAGCCCGTTTCCGGTGGGGTTCGGAGATACGCAGTATTTT. Its translation: CASSPFPVGFGDTQYF. V is TRBV5-1 and J is TRBJ2-3; D uncertain. The CDR3 contains 16 residues. Germline-derived CDR1 and CDR2 are SGHRS and YFSETQ. V dropped 4 bases and J dropped 5 bases, with 20 bases sitting between them.

The rearrangement joins TRBV5-1 to TRBJ2-3; D perhaps matches TRBD2 (7 bases). Germline lookup yields CDR1 SGHRS and CDR2 YFSETQ. The CDR3 loop spans 15 amino acids. Trimming shortened V by 2 bases and J by 6 bases, and 16 bases separated the two germline ends. The CDR3 here is CASSFFGGAGDTQYF. The CDR3 DNA is TGCGCCAGCAGCTTCTTTGGGGGGGCCGGGGATACGCAGTATTTT.

V and J are TRBV7-8 and TRBJ2-5; D tentatively fits TRBD1 or TRBD2 (5 bases each). The V end lost 7 bases, the J end lost 2 bases, and 14 bases lay between the germline ends. Germline-derived CDR1 and CDR2 are SGHVS and FQNEAQ. This CDR3 contains 14 residues. CDR3 sequence (DNA): TGTGCCAGCATCCCTGTGGGGGAACAAGAGACCCAGTACTTC. This gives the protein CASIPVGEQETQYF. Based on the CDR3 plus reference TRBV7-8 and TRBJ2-5, the full variable domain is GAGVSQSPRYKVAKRGQDVALRCDPISGHVSLFWYQQALGQGPEFLTYFQNEAQLDKSGLPSDRFFAERPEGSVSTLKIQRTQQEDSAVYLCASIPVGEQETQYFGPGTRLLVL.

A few counts support this clonotype. The chain links TRBV16 to TRBJ2-7; D gene ambiguous. The V end lost 0 bases, the J end lost 6 bases, and 18 bases lay between the germline ends. From germline, CDR1 is KGHSY and CDR2 FQNENV. CDR3 size: 16 residues. Here the CDR3 DNA reads TGTGCCAGCAGCCAATCTGTTACGCTAGTGCGCGGCGAGCAGTACTTC. As protein: CASSQSVTLVRGEQYF.

J is TRBJ2-3 and V is TRBV20-1; no definite D call. The CDR3 covers 13 residues. Germline CDR1 reads DFQATT; CDR2 reads SNEGSKA (reference sequence). Deletions cut 6 bases from V and 2 bases from J, with 12 bases between. In DNA form, the CDR3 reads TGCAGTGCCATAGGACGAAACACAGATACGCAGTATTTT. It specifies CSAIGRNTDTQYF.

The chain links TRBV11-2 to TRBJ1-4; unclear D gene. CDR3 length: 15 amino acids. V lost 0 bases, J lost 4 bases, and 9 bases lay in between. Germline V CDR1 and CDR2: SGHAT, FQNNGV. CDR3 DNA: TGTGCCAGCAGCTTAGAGTGGCAGGTTAATGAAAAACTGTTTTTT. Encoded protein: CASSLEWQVNEKLFF.

In this sample, this clonotype turned up many times. This chain uses TRBV5-5 with TRBJ2-2; no reliable D call. The CDR3 covers 12 residues. The ends were cut back, 0 bases at V and 7 bases at J, with 4 bases in the middle. Germline CDR1 SGHKS, CDR2 YYEKEE (reference sequence). The CDR3 sequence is CASSLVVGELFF. DNA for the CDR3: TGTGCCAGCAGCTTGGTTGTCGGGGAGCTGTTTTTT.

This clonotype showed up just a few times. The chain links TRBV27 to TRBJ1-1; 11 bases align to TRBD1. CDR3 length equals 15 residues. Per germline, CDR1 MNHEY and CDR2 SMNVEV (reference sequence). J gave up 0 bases and V 5 bases, and 2 bases lay outside the gene matches. The CDR3 sequence is CASSRTGGMNTEAFF. As DNA, the CDR3 is TGTGCCAGCAGTCGGACAGGGGGCATGAACACTGAAGCTTTCTTT.

The chain combines TRBV7-2 with TRBJ2-1; either TRBD1 or TRBD2 may fit D (5 bases each). Trimming removed 5 bases at V and 4 bases at J, with 12 bases between. The CDR3 is made up of 14 amino acids. Germline V gene lookup returns CDR1 SGHTA and CDR2 FQGNSA. CDR3: CASSPGPTYNEQFF. CDR3 bases: TGTGCCAGCAGCCCGGGACCGACTTACAATGAGCAGTTCTTC.

CDR3 sequence: CASSQGDTLGDSNQPQHF. The CDR3 bases are TGCGCCAGCAGCCAGGGGGACACGCTTGGCGATAGCAATCAGCCCCAGCATTTT. The chain links TRBV4-1 to TRBJ1-5; D possibly corresponds to TRBD1 (6 bases). The length of the CDR3 is 18 residues. Germline V gene sequence: CDR1 MGHRA, CDR2 YSYEKL. V dropped 3 bases and J dropped 0 bases, with 18 bases sitting between them.

The chain carries TRBV6-5 and TRBJ1-2, with unresolved D. The germline V gene has CDR1 MNHEY and CDR2 SVGAGI. V lost 2 bases and J 9 bases, leaving 19 bases between the germline ends. CDR3 length equals 15 residues. DNA of the CDR3: TGTGCCAGCAGTTACGGCAGAGGCGATTCGAATAGCTACACCTTC. It is translated as CASSYGRGDSNSYTF.

This clonotype occurred a few times. The rearrangement uses TRBV5-1 and TRBJ1-1; D unresolved. Germline CDR1 reads SGHRS; CDR2 reads YFSETQ. Trimming removed 5 bases at V and 4 bases at J, with 18 bases between. The CDR3 contains 15 residues. The CDR3 sequence is CASRTDPLVGTEAFF. The CDR3 bases are TGCGCCAGCAGAACGGACCCTCTCGTAGGCACTGAAGCTTTCTTT.

The chain couples TRBV2 to TRBJ2-5; D might be TRBD1 or TRBD2, each matching 5 bases. This CDR3 has 14 residues. Looked up from germline, CDR1 is SNHLY and CDR2 is FYNNEI. V gave up 7 bases and J gave up 1 base, with 13 bases separating them. DNA of the CDR3: TGTGCCAGCAAGTATGGGGGTCCCCAAGAGACCCAGTACTTC. Translating it yields CASKYGGPQETQYF.

V and J are TRBV5-1 and TRBJ1-5, with a possible D match to TRBD1 (5 bases). The CDR3 spans 15 residues. The germline V gene has CDR1 SGHRS and CDR2 YFSETQ. Trimming removed 0 bases from V and 0 bases from J, with 7 bases in between. Here the CDR3 DNA reads TGCGCCAGCAGCTTGGAAGGGGATAGCAATCAGCCCCAGCATTTT. As protein: CASSLEGDSNQPQHF.

This clonotype was detected ten times or more. V and J are TRBV6-5 and TRBJ1-5; TRBD1 matches 8 bases. Germline CDR1 is MNHEY and CDR2 is SVGAGI. This CDR3 region has 14 residues. The V gene end was trimmed by 0 bases and the J gene end by 5 bases; junction bases not matched to a gene: 0. The CDR3 DNA sequence: TGTGCCAGCAGTTACTCGACAGGGGATCAGCCCCAGCATTTT. Its protein product is CASSYSTGDQPQHF.

This clonotype was counted many times. The V gene is TRBV29-1, the J gene TRBJ2-4; D is unresolved. V was shortened by 5 bases and J by 8 bases, with 13 bases between the two germline ends. The CDR3 runs to 12 residues. Germline V gene data show CDR1 as SQVTM and CDR2 as ANQGSEA. For the CDR3, the DNA is TGCAGCGTTTCTTTGGTTGGGGACATTCAGTACTTC. This encodes CSVSLVGDIQYF.

V gene TRBV4-2 combines with J gene TRBJ1-2; D unclear. CDR3 length: 15 residues. The ends were cut back, 0 bases at V and 4 bases at J, with 12 bases in the middle. Germline V gene sequence: CDR1 LGHNA, CDR2 YNFKEQ. This CDR3 reads CASSQDLTEFYGYTF. CDR3 sequence (DNA): TGTGCCAGCAGCCAAGACTTAACCGAGTTCTATGGCTACACCTTC.

The CDR3 protein is CASSLIQGGNEQFF. CDR3 in DNA: TGTGCCAGCAGTTTAATACAGGGGGGCAATGAGCAGTTCTTC. This sequence joins TRBV12-3 or TRBV12-4 and TRBJ2-1, with 8 bases fitting TRBD1. Trimming removed 2 bases from V and 6 bases from J; junction bases left unmatched: 3. The CDR3 is made up of 14 amino acids.

Only a few counts were recorded for this clonotype. The genes are TRBV5-1 and TRBJ2-1; 11 bases are shared with TRBD2. CDR1 is SGHRS, CDR2 YFSETQ, per germline. There are 15 residues in the CDR3. Losses at the gene ends were 4 bases for V and 4 bases for J; bases not matched to a gene: 4. CDR3 sequence: CASSQGLAEYNEQFF. As DNA, the CDR3 is TGCGCCAGCAGCCAGGGACTAGCGGAGTACAATGAGCAGTTCTTC.

The CDR3 is CASSISDGTNGYTF. As DNA, the CDR3 is TGTGCCAGCAGCATTTCGGACGGTACCAATGGCTACACCTTC. The V and J genes are TRBV9 and TRBJ1-2; D gene uncertain. The CDR3 has 14 residues. V was shortened by 4 bases and J by 6 bases, with 16 bases between the two germline ends. Germline CDR1 reads SGDLS; CDR2 reads YYNGEE.

This CDR3 reads CASSPYSTTYEQYF. CDR3 DNA sequence: TGTGCCAGCAGCCCTTACTCCACTACCTACGAGCAGTACTTC. The chain uses TRBV7-6 and TRBJ2-7; D ambiguous. The germline CDR1 and CDR2 sequences are SGHVS and FNYEAQ. The V gene lost 5 bases and the J gene lost 2 bases, with 13 bases spanning the gap. The CDR3 is 14 residues long. Based on the CDR3 plus reference TRBV7-6 and TRBJ2-7, the full variable domain is GAGVSQSPRYKVTKRGQDVALRCDPISGHVSLYWYRQALGQGPEFLTYFNYEAQQDKSGLPNDRFSAERPEGSISTLTIQRTEQRDSAMYRCASSPYSTTYEQYFGPGTRLTVT.